The next 12 T cell receptor beta chains were all read from a single sample in a study of T cell responses to AZD1222 COVID-19 vaccine. The data were produced by immunoSEQ multiplex PCR, yet TCRdb's version contains in-frame clones alone and is incomplete. The data contain roughly 110,000 clones, around 90% of them singletons. The sequences come from peripheral blood, collected on day 0 of AZD1222 vaccination. These receptors originate from an adult in good health.

This clone came up once. J is TRBJ1-2 and V is TRBV7-8, with 7 nucleotides matching TRBD1. Unmatched junction bases numbered 13, after V lost 5 bases and J lost 4 bases. The germline gives CDR1 SGHVS, CDR2 FQNEAQ. The CDR3 consists of 16 residues. In DNA, the CDR3 is TGTGCCAGCAGCACCCCTCTTAGGACAGGTCGCTATGGCTACACCTTC. It specifies CASSTPLRTGRYGYTF.

This sequence joins TRBV3-1 (or the pseudogene TRBV3-2) and TRBJ2-1, with no clear D. This CDR3 is built from 11 residues. V dropped 1 base and J dropped 9 bases, with 4 bases sitting between them. The germline V gene has CDR1 LGHDT and CDR2 YNNKEL (reference sequence). The CDR3 coding sequence is TGTGCCAGCAGCCAAGCAGGTGAGCAGTTCTTC. Residues: CASSQAGEQFF.

The rearrangement joins TRBV3-1 (or the pseudogene TRBV3-2) to TRBJ1-1; D perhaps matches TRBD1 (5 bases). CDR3 length: 15 amino acids. Germline V CDR1 and CDR2: LGHDT, YNNKEL (reference sequence). Trimming pared 5 bases from V and 1 base from J, leaving 14 bases between. In nucleotides, the CDR3 is TGTGCCAGCAGCTATTCCGGGACTTCGAACACTGAAGCTTTCTTT. This translates into CASSYSGTSNTEAFF.

The gene calls are TRBV3-1 (or the pseudogene TRBV3-2) and TRBJ2-1; D might be TRBD2 (6 bases). V lost 2 bases and J lost 12, with 11 bases in between. Germline-derived CDR1 and CDR2 are LGHDT and YNNKEL (reference sequence). This CDR3 region has 12 residues. The CDR3 region has the DNA TGTGCCAGCAGCCAACTAAGCGGGCCGCAGTTCTTC. It translates to CASSQLSGPQFF.

This rearrangement joins TRBV12-3 or TRBV12-4 to TRBJ1-3, with D possibly being TRBD1 (6 bases). V was shortened by 3 bases and J by 8 bases, with 11 bases between the two germline ends. The CDR3 consists of 13 residues. The CDR3 region is CASSFRGKDTIYF. The CDR3, as DNA: TGTGCCAGCAGTTTTAGGGGGAAGGACACCATATATTTT.

The chain uses TRBV19 and TRBJ2-7; no definite D call. The V and J ends lost 1 base and 4 bases respectively, with 11 bases between them. The CDR3 runs to 14 residues. The V gene's germline CDR1 is LNHDA and CDR2 SQIVND (reference sequence). Written as DNA, the CDR3 is TGTGCCAGTAGTATAGGCACGGGTAGGTACGAGCAGTACTTC. Its translation is CASSIGTGRYEQYF. Full variable domain (outside the CDR3, taken from reference TRBV19 and TRBJ2-7): DGGITQSPKYLFRKEGQNVTLSCEQNLNHDAMYWYRQDPGQGLRLIYYSQIVNDFQKGDIAEGYSVSREKKESFPLTVTSAQKNPTAFYLCASSIGTGRYEQYFGPGTRLTVT.

This clone was found once. This chain connects TRBV7-8 to TRBJ1-1; D might be TRBD1 (6 bases). The CDR3 has 14 residues. Germline CDR1 SGHVS, CDR2 FQNEAQ. Trimming shortened V by 4 bases and J by 10 bases, and 19 bases separated the two germline ends. CDR3 in DNA: TGTGCCAGCAGCTCATCCACAGGGTTTAACTTAGCTTTCTTT. This sequence encodes CASSSSTGFNLAFF.

The rearrangement links TRBV9 to TRBJ1-1; D perhaps matches TRBD1 (5 bases). CDR1 and CDR2 from the germline V gene are SGDLS and YYNGEE. This CDR3 contains 14 residues. Trimming pared 1 base from V and 6 bases from J, leaving 13 bases between. CDR3 in amino acids: CASSVFYQGPEAFF. Written as DNA, the CDR3 is TGTGCCAGCAGCGTATTTTACCAGGGCCCTGAAGCTTTCTTT.

This chain links TRBV18 with TRBJ1-3; unclear D gene. There are 16 residues in the CDR3. V lost 3 bases, J lost 0 bases, and 12 bases lay in between. Germline V gives CDR1 KGHSH, CDR2 LQKENI. The CDR3 region is CASSPMDGSSGNTIYF. DNA for the CDR3: TGTGCCAGCTCACCGATGGACGGCAGCTCTGGAAACACCATATATTTT. The full variable domain, with the rest looked up from reference TRBV18 and TRBJ1-3, is NAGVMQNPRHLVRRRGQEARLRCSPMKGHSHVYWYRQLPEEGLKFMVYLQKENIIDESGMPKERFSAEFPKEGPSILRIQQVVRGDSAAYFCASSPMDGSSGNTIYFGEGSWLTVV.

The rearrangement links TRBV25-1 to TRBJ2-1; D gene uncertain. This CDR3 is built from 17 residues. Deletions cut 4 bases from V and 7 bases from J, with 23 bases between. Germline CDR1 reads MGHDK; CDR2 reads SYGVNS. The CDR3 bases are TGTGCCAGCAGTGTCGCCCGAATCGCCCCCTTCGGGAATGAGCAGTTCTTC. Translated: CASSVARIAPFGNEQFF.

V gene TRBV2 combines with J gene TRBJ1-4; unclear D gene. The CDR3 extends over 13 amino acids. Trimming removed 3 bases at V and 9 bases at J, with 11 bases between. Per germline, CDR1 SNHLY and CDR2 FYNNEI. The CDR3 DNA follows: TGTGCCAGCAGTGATTTGATGATGAAAAAACTGTTTTTT. Its protein is CASSDLMMKKLFF.

This chain's CDR3 is CASSVRTGQETQYF. CDR3 DNA: TGTGCCAGCAGCGTAAGGACAGGACAAGAGACCCAGTACTTC. This chain links TRBV7-9 with TRBJ2-5; TRBD1 agrees at 7 bases. The J segment lost 2 bases and the V segment lost 5 bases, leaving 5 bases of the junction unmatched. CDR1 is SEHNR and CDR2 is FQNEAQ in the germline V gene (reference sequence). The CDR3 runs 14 residues.